This TCR beta chain stems from a study of technical replicates of blood from a handful of donors. This CDR3 is 13 amino acids long. V lost 4 bases and J 6 bases, leaving 13 bases between the germline ends. Looked up from germline, CDR1 is MNHEY and CDR2 is SMNVEV (reference sequence). TCRdb's table, derived via immunoSEQ multiplex PCR, lists solely in-frame clones and lacks some. The sample lists fewer than 100,000 clones, 89% occurring once. The rearrangement uses TRBV27 and TRBJ2-7, with D possibly TRBD2 on 5 matching bases. Sequencing input: T cells isolated from PBMCs. This receptor was taken from a human donor in good health. The chain's CDR3 is CASSWFGVGEQYF. CDR3 nucleotide sequence: TGTGCCAGCAGTTGGTTCGGGGTTGGCGAGCAGTACTTC.